This T cell receptor (beta chain) was documented in a study of beta chain features in type 1 diabetes. Study-level findings and limits: Type 1 diabetes patients had fewer VDJ junction insertions and more deletions. The similarity of naive, central memory and Treg TCRB repertoires appeared greater among patients than among healthy donors. Shortening that was moderate but significant affected the TCRB CDR3s of Type 1 diabetes patients in all four CD4+ subsets.

As every portion of the isolated RNA was reverse transcribed, the sequencing read expressed TCRB transcripts. Measured with immunoSEQ multiplex PCR; TCRdb has only the in-frame clones, and not every one. The table includes approximately 730,000 clones, roughly 13% detected once. This clone turned up a few times. As yet, its antigen is unknown. The ends lost 5 bases at V and 10 bases at J; junction bases unmatched: 5. Germline assignment: CDR1 LNHDA and CDR2 SQIVND (reference sequence). CDR3 length: 13 residues. The origin of this receptor is a man in his late teens or twenties with type 1 diabetes. The genes are TRBV19 and TRBJ1-6; 7 bases align to TRBD1. Sequences were obtained from naive CD4+ T cells from blood. Here the CDR3 reads CASSPQGESPLHF. The CDR3 bases are TGTGCCAGTAGTCCCCAGGGGGAATCACCCCTCCACTTT.